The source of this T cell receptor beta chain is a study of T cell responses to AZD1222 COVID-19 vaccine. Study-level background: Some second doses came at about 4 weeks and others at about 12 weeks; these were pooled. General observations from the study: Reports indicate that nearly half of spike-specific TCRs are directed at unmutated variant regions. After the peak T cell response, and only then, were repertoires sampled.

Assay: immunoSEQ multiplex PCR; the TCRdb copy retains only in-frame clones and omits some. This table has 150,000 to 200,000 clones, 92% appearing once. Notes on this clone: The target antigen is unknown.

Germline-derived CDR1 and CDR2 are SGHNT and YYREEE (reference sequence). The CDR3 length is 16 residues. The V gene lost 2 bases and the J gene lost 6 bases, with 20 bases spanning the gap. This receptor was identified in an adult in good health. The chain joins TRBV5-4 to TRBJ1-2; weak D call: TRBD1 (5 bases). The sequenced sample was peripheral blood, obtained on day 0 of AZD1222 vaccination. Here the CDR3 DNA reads TGTGCCAGCAGCTTAGTTATCCCGCAGGGTGGACATGGCTACACCTTC. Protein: CASSLVIPQGGHGYTF.